This is a list of T cell receptor beta chains from one sample in a study of early T cells in non-severe SARS-CoV-2 infection. TCRdb reprocessed the 5' RACE reads via MiXCR and lists one record per CDR3 protein. Among about 70,000 distinct CDR3 sequences listed, around 4.2% were seen once. Here the sequenced sample was whole blood, taken at baseline. Source of these receptors: an adult who was a healthcare worker with PCR-confirmed SARS-CoV-2 infection or an uninfected control (not recorded which). The donor label of this sample is uncertain. CDR3s include the opening cysteine and the closing phenylalanine or tryptophan. D genes are given only for firm matches. Clone size, where shown, is once, few, many, or a class for clones that have expanded.

clone_size: NA
j_call: TRBJ1-2
v_call: TRBV7-8
d_call: NA
cdr3_aa: CASSLGRDYGYTF
cdr3_nt: TGTGCCAGCAGCTTAGGGAGAGACTATGGCTACACCTTC

clone_size: many
j_call: TRBJ1-1
v_call: TRBV6-6
d_call: NA
cdr3_aa: CASSYGAEGVTEAFF
cdr3_nt: TGTGCCAGCAGTTACGGGGCGGAGGGAGTCACTGAAGCTTTCTTT

clone_size: many
j_call: TRBJ2-7
v_call: TRBV20-1
d_call: NA
cdr3_aa: CSAAENSYEQYF
cdr3_nt: TGCAGTGCCGCAGAGAACTCCTACGAGCAGTACTTC

clone_size: many
j_call: TRBJ2-5
v_call: TRBV7-6
d_call: TRBD2
cdr3_aa: CASSLRTSGETQYF
cdr3_nt: TGTGCCAGCAGCCTCCGGACTAGCGGGGAGACCCAGTACTTC

clone_size: many
j_call: TRBJ2-7
v_call: TRBV11-3
d_call: NA
cdr3_aa: CASSLESSYEQYF
cdr3_nt: TGTGCCAGCAGCTTAGAGAGCTCCTACGAGCAGTACTTC

clone_size: many
j_call: TRBJ2-6
v_call: TRBV4-3
d_call: NA
cdr3_aa: CASSQDTRGPGANVLTF
cdr3_nt: TGCGCCAGCAGCCAAGATACTAGGGGACCTGGGGCCAACGTCCTGACTTTC

clone_size: few
j_call: TRBJ2-7
v_call: TRBV14
d_call: NA
cdr3_aa: CASSPTAYEQYF
cdr3_nt: TGTGCCAGCAGCCCAACGGCCTACGAGCAGTACTTC

clone_size: many
j_call: TRBJ2-2
v_call: TRBV10-3
d_call: TRBD2
cdr3_aa: CAISESRLADNTGELFF
cdr3_nt: TGTGCCATCAGTGAGTCCCGACTAGCAGATAACACCGGGGAGCTGTTTTTT

clone_size: NA
j_call: TRBJ2-2
v_call: TRBV11-2
d_call: NA
cdr3_aa: CASSRARNTGELFF
cdr3_nt: TGTGCCAGCAGCCGGGCCAGGAACACCGGGGAGCTGTTTTTT

clone_size: few
j_call: TRBJ1-1
v_call: TRBV14
d_call: NA
cdr3_aa: CASSQARTGPNTEAFF
cdr3_nt: TGTGCCAGCAGCCAAGCCCGGACGGGACCCAACACTGAAGCTTTCTTT

clone_size: many
j_call: TRBJ2-7
v_call: TRBV7-2
d_call: TRBD2
cdr3_aa: CASSPSSGGQSYEQYF
cdr3_nt: TGTGCCAGCAGTCCGAGTAGCGGGGGGCAATCCTACGAGCAGTACTTC

clone_size: many
j_call: TRBJ2-2
v_call: TRBV7-2
d_call: NA
cdr3_aa: CASSLDAAGRTGELFF
cdr3_nt: TGTGCCAGCAGCTTAGATGCTGCGGGGCGAACCGGGGAGCTGTTTTTT

clone_size: few
j_call: TRBJ2-1
v_call: TRBV7-2
d_call: TRBD2
cdr3_aa: CASSPPGLAGGRNEQFF
cdr3_nt: TGTGCCAGCAGCCCCCCGGGACTAGCGGGGGGGCGCAATGAGCAGTTCTTC

clone_size: NA
j_call: TRBJ1-5
v_call: TRBV28
d_call: NA
cdr3_aa: CASIVGGASQPQHF
cdr3_nt: TGTGCCAGCATCGTGGGAGGGGCGAGTCAGCCCCAGCATTTT

clone_size: many
j_call: TRBJ2-4
v_call: TRBV4-1
d_call: NA
cdr3_aa: CASSQDIWTQVAKNIQYF
cdr3_nt: TGCGCCAGCAGCCAAGATATTTGGACCCAGGTAGCCAAAAACATTCAGTACTTC

clone_size: many
j_call: TRBJ1-1
v_call: TRBV12-3/TRBV12-4
d_call: NA
cdr3_aa: CASSLPPGWDTEAFF
cdr3_nt: TGTGCCAGCAGCCTCCCCCCGGGTTGGGACACTGAAGCTTTCTTT

clone_size: NA
j_call: TRBJ2-7
v_call: TRBV27
d_call: TRBD2
cdr3_aa: CASSVDGSGGGSYEQYF
cdr3_nt: TGTGCCAGCAGCGTAGACGGTAGCGGGGGTGGCTCCTACGAGCAGTACTTC

clone_size: NA
j_call: TRBJ1-1
v_call: TRBV5-1
d_call: NA
cdr3_aa: CASSLKEGRNTEAFF
cdr3_nt: TGCGCCAGCAGCTTGAAGGAGGGCAGGAACACTGAAGCTTTCTTT

clone_size: NA
j_call: TRBJ1-1
v_call: TRBV12-3/TRBV12-4
d_call: TRBD1
cdr3_aa: CASTQTGTRYAFF
cdr3_nt: TGTGCCAGCACCCAGACAGGGACCCGATACGCTTTCTTT

clone_size: NA
j_call: TRBJ2-3
v_call: TRBV6-5
d_call: TRBD2
cdr3_aa: CASSNSGVRTDTQYF
cdr3_nt: TGTGCCAGCAGTAATAGCGGGGTACGCACAGATACGCAGTATTTT

clone_size: few
j_call: TRBJ1-2
v_call: TRBV5-1
d_call: NA
cdr3_aa: CASSLAEGGRDGYTF
cdr3_nt: TGCGCCAGCAGCTTGGCGGAGGGAGGCAGGGATGGCTACACCTTC

clone_size: many
j_call: TRBJ1-1
v_call: TRBV5-4
d_call: NA
cdr3_aa: CASSLSGGPERYAFF
cdr3_nt: TGTGCCAGCAGCTTGAGTGGAGGACCCGAACGATACGCTTTCTTT

clone_size: NA
j_call: TRBJ2-2
v_call: TRBV5-1
d_call: TRBD2
cdr3_aa: CASSLLSGAYTGELFF
cdr3_nt: TGCGCCAGCAGCTTGCTTAGCGGGGCGTACACCGGGGAGCTGTTTTTT

clone_size: NA
j_call: TRBJ1-2
v_call: TRBV9
d_call: NA
cdr3_aa: CASSSTGRSGDGYTF
cdr3_nt: TGTGCCAGCAGTAGCACAGGGAGGTCAGGTGATGGCTACACCTTC

clone_size: many
j_call: TRBJ2-3
v_call: TRBV5-6
d_call: TRBD2
cdr3_aa: CASSRTSGSTDTQYF
cdr3_nt: TGTGCCAGCTCTCGGACTAGCGGGAGCACAGATACGCAGTATTTT

clone_size: few
j_call: TRBJ2-3
v_call: TRBV10-3
d_call: NA
cdr3_aa: CAISASWDTDTQYF
cdr3_nt: TGTGCCATCAGTGCGTCGTGGGACACAGATACGCAGTATTTT

clone_size: NA
j_call: TRBJ1-3
v_call: TRBV12-3/TRBV12-4
d_call: TRBD1
cdr3_aa: CASSTGGTGNTIYF
cdr3_nt: TGTGCCAGCAGCACAGGGGGGACTGGAAACACCATATATTTT

clone_size: NA
j_call: TRBJ2-2
v_call: TRBV12-3/TRBV12-4
d_call: TRBD1
cdr3_aa: CASSMTGDAGELFF
cdr3_nt: TGTGCCAGCAGTATGACAGGGGACGCCGGGGAGCTGTTTTTT

clone_size: many
j_call: TRBJ2-1
v_call: TRBV6-1
d_call: NA
cdr3_aa: CASSQGSNEQFF
cdr3_nt: TGTGCCAGCTCCCAGGGTTCCAATGAGCAGTTCTTC

clone_size: many
j_call: TRBJ2-7
v_call: TRBV5-6
d_call: TRBD1
cdr3_aa: CASSPGTAYEQYF
cdr3_nt: TGTGCCAGCAGCCCAGGGACAGCCTACGAGCAGTACTTC

clone_size: many
j_call: TRBJ2-1
v_call: TRBV5-6
d_call: NA
cdr3_aa: CASSSRGEDEQFF
cdr3_nt: TGTGCCAGCAGCTCCAGGGGGGAGGATGAGCAGTTCTTC

clone_size: many
j_call: TRBJ2-3
v_call: TRBV7-9
d_call: TRBD1
cdr3_aa: CASSLAIRTGSTDTQYF
cdr3_nt: TGTGCCAGCAGCTTAGCGATAAGGACAGGCTCAACAGATACGCAGTATTTT

clone_size: NA
j_call: TRBJ2-3
v_call: TRBV28
d_call: TRBD1
cdr3_aa: CASRETGPSTDTQYF
cdr3_nt: TGTGCCAGCAGAGAGACAGGGCCAAGCACAGATACGCAGTATTTT

clone_size: many
j_call: TRBJ2-3
v_call: TRBV7-8
d_call: TRBD2
cdr3_aa: CASSLVWLAGGRGTDTQYF
cdr3_nt: TGTGCCAGCAGCTTAGTATGGCTAGCGGGGGGGAGGGGCACAGATACGCAGTATTTT

clone_size: many
j_call: TRBJ1-4
v_call: TRBV5-1
d_call: TRBD1
cdr3_aa: CASSGTGGWDEKLFF
cdr3_nt: TGCGCCAGCAGCGGTACAGGGGGCTGGGATGAAAAACTGTTTTTT

clone_size: NA
j_call: TRBJ2-5
v_call: TRBV29-1
d_call: TRBD1
cdr3_aa: CSVRESTGPQETQYF
cdr3_nt: TGCAGCGTTCGTGAATCGACAGGGCCCCAAGAGACCCAGTACTTC

clone_size: NA
j_call: TRBJ1-1
v_call: TRBV3-1
d_call: NA
cdr3_aa: CASSPNPDMNTEAFF
cdr3_nt: TGTGCCAGCAGCCCCAATCCTGACATGAACACTGAAGCTTTCTTT

clone_size: many
j_call: TRBJ1-6
v_call: TRBV20-1
d_call: TRBD1
cdr3_aa: CSARDTGQGTNSPLHF
cdr3_nt: TGCAGTGCTAGAGATACGGGACAGGGGACCAATTCACCCCTCCACTTT

clone_size: many
j_call: TRBJ2-3
v_call: TRBV6-1
d_call: NA
cdr3_aa: CASSGRGPLTSTDTQYF
cdr3_nt: TGTGCCAGCAGTGGGAGGGGACCCCTCACTAGCACAGATACGCAGTATTTT

clone_size: many
j_call: TRBJ1-1
v_call: TRBV7-6
d_call: NA
cdr3_aa: CASSSQTDTEAFF
cdr3_nt: TGTGCCAGCAGCTCGCAGACGGACACTGAAGCTTTCTTT

clone_size: few
j_call: TRBJ1-4
v_call: TRBV5-5
d_call: NA
cdr3_aa: CASSLREGREKLFF
cdr3_nt: TGTGCCAGCAGCTTGAGGGAGGGACGGGAAAAACTGTTTTTT

clone_size: few
j_call: TRBJ1-5
v_call: TRBV12-2
d_call: NA
cdr3_aa: CASRLVTGTGQPQHF
cdr3_nt: TGTGCAAGTCGCTTAGTGACAGGGACTGGTCAGCCCCAGCATTTT

clone_size: NA
j_call: TRBJ2-5
v_call: TRBV24-1
d_call: TRBD2
cdr3_aa: CATSDSPGGGGQETQYF
cdr3_nt: TGTGCCACCAGTGATTCCCCCGGAGGCGGGGGACAAGAGACCCAGTACTTC

clone_size: NA
j_call: TRBJ2-5
v_call: TRBV20-1
d_call: NA
cdr3_aa: CSAEDRTLRETQYF
cdr3_nt: TGCAGTGCTGAAGACCGTACCTTACGAGAGACCCAGTACTTC

clone_size: many
j_call: TRBJ2-5
v_call: TRBV28
d_call: NA
cdr3_aa: CASSGPQTGAQETQYF
cdr3_nt: TGTGCCAGCAGCGGCCCACAGACCGGGGCCCAAGAGACCCAGTACTTC

clone_size: many
j_call: TRBJ1-2
v_call: TRBV10-1
d_call: NA
cdr3_aa: CASSEYRDVGGYTF
cdr3_nt: TGCGCCAGCAGCGAATACCGGGACGTAGGTGGCTACACCTTC

clone_size: many
j_call: TRBJ2-5
v_call: TRBV5-5
d_call: NA
cdr3_aa: CASSLERSVETQYF
cdr3_nt: TGTGCCAGCAGCTTGGAGCGTAGCGTTGAGACCCAGTACTTC

clone_size: many
j_call: TRBJ2-1
v_call: TRBV6-5
d_call: NA
cdr3_aa: CASSDTQKGNEQFF
cdr3_nt: TGTGCCAGCAGCGACACCCAAAAGGGCAATGAGCAGTTCTTC

clone_size: many
j_call: TRBJ1-5
v_call: TRBV18
d_call: NA
cdr3_aa: CASSRGDSSNQPQHF
cdr3_nt: TGTGCCAGCTCGCGAGGAGACAGTAGCAATCAGCCCCAGCATTTT

clone_size: many
j_call: TRBJ1-2
v_call: TRBV6-5
d_call: TRBD1
cdr3_aa: CASSADREIYVYTF
cdr3_nt: TGTGCCAGCAGCGCTGACAGGGAGATTTATGTCTACACCTTC

clone_size: many
j_call: TRBJ2-5
v_call: TRBV10-3
d_call: NA
cdr3_aa: CAISESTSGAETQYF
cdr3_nt: TGTGCCATCAGTGAGTCGACGTCCGGGGCAGAGACCCAGTACTTC

clone_size: NA
j_call: TRBJ2-7
v_call: TRBV20-1
d_call: NA
cdr3_aa: CSVQNGEQYF
cdr3_nt: TGCAGTGTCCAGAATGGGGAGCAGTACTTC

clone_size: few
j_call: TRBJ1-2
v_call: TRBV18
d_call: TRBD1
cdr3_aa: CASSPGDRAYGYTF
cdr3_nt: TGTGCCAGCTCACCAGGGGACAGGGCCTATGGCTACACCTTC

clone_size: many
j_call: TRBJ1-2
v_call: TRBV10-3
d_call: NA
cdr3_aa: CAISEWEIYGYTF
cdr3_nt: TGTGCCATCAGTGAGTGGGAGATCTATGGCTACACCTTC

clone_size: NA
j_call: TRBJ2-7
v_call: TRBV7-8
d_call: NA
cdr3_aa: CASSSERFAGTLSYEQYF
cdr3_nt: TGTGCCAGCAGCTCGGAGAGGTTCGCCGGGACTCTATCCTACGAGCAGTACTTC